This is a list of T cell receptor beta chains from one sample in a study of OX40 agonist ivuxolimab in advanced cancers. Assay used: immunoSEQ multiplex PCR; TCRdb lists only in-frame clones, some missing. The table shows 40,000 to 60,000 clones, with just over 85% occurring only once. The sequenced sample was CD4+ or CD8+ T cells sorted from blood, obtained in a trial of the OX40 agonist ivuxolimab. The receptors come from an adult with an advanced solid tumor such as melanoma, head and neck, liver or kidney cancer. Both conserved end residues are part of each CDR3. The D gene is left open where the match is weak. A row's size may be missing; if present it is once, few, many or a size class.

v_call: TRBV27
j_call: TRBJ2-7
d_call: TRBD2
clone_size: NA
cdr3_nt: TGTGCCAGCATCCCTCCGGGGGGGGAAGCCTACGAGCAGTACTTC
cdr3_aa: CASIPPGGEAYEQYF

v_call: TRBV6-5
j_call: TRBJ1-6
d_call: NA
clone_size: NA
cdr3_nt: TGTGCCAGCAGTTCCCCGCCGGGACAAAATAATTCACCCCTCCACTTT
cdr3_aa: CASSSPPGQNNSPLHF

v_call: TRBV6-6
j_call: TRBJ1-6
d_call: NA
clone_size: NA
cdr3_nt: TGTGCCAGCAGTTTCGACAGCTCTTATAATTCACCCCTCCACTTT
cdr3_aa: CASSFDSSYNSPLHF

v_call: TRBV7-3
j_call: TRBJ2-7
d_call: NA
clone_size: NA
cdr3_nt: TGTGCCAGCAGCCCCCCGGGACAACGCTACGAGCAGTACTTC
cdr3_aa: CASSPPGQRYEQYF

v_call: TRBV5-5
j_call: TRBJ1-1
d_call: NA
clone_size: NA
cdr3_nt: TGTGCCAGCACCAGGAACACTGAAGCTTTCTTT
cdr3_aa: CASTRNTEAFF

v_call: TRBV6-1
j_call: TRBJ2-3
d_call: TRBD1
clone_size: NA
cdr3_nt: TGTGCCAGCAGTGCCAGACCGGGACAGGGGGCAGATACGCAGTATTTT
cdr3_aa: CASSARPGQGADTQYF

v_call: TRBV15
j_call: TRBJ2-2
d_call: NA
clone_size: NA
cdr3_nt: TGTGCCACCAGCAGAGATCTAGGATCCGGGGAGCTGTTTTTT
cdr3_aa: CATSRDLGSGELFF

v_call: TRBV14
j_call: TRBJ2-7
d_call: TRBD1
clone_size: few
cdr3_nt: TGTGCCAGCAGCCCCTACGCGGGACAGGGGTTCAACGAGCAGTACTTC
cdr3_aa: CASSPYAGQGFNEQYF

v_call: TRBV4-1
j_call: TRBJ2-2
d_call: NA
clone_size: NA
cdr3_nt: TGCGCCAGCAGCCAAGTTGACAGGAACACCGGGGAGCTGTTTTTT
cdr3_aa: CASSQVDRNTGELFF

v_call: TRBV4-1
j_call: TRBJ1-5
d_call: NA
clone_size: NA
cdr3_nt: TGCGCCAGCAGCCAAACCCGGACAGTTAATCAGCCCCAGCATTTT
cdr3_aa: CASSQTRTVNQPQHF

v_call: TRBV11-2
j_call: TRBJ1-2
d_call: NA
clone_size: once
cdr3_nt: TGTGCCAGCAGCACAAAGGTGGGGGGCTCTGGCTACACCTTC
cdr3_aa: CASSTKVGGSGYTF

v_call: TRBV11-3
j_call: TRBJ2-3
d_call: NA
clone_size: NA
cdr3_nt: TGTGCCAGCAGCTTAGTCCCTACAAGTACGCAGTATTTT
cdr3_aa: CASSLVPTSTQYF

v_call: TRBV27
j_call: TRBJ2-1
d_call: NA
clone_size: NA
cdr3_nt: TGTGCCAGCACCATTCTTGGGGGAGCGTCCTACAATGAGCAGTTCTTC
cdr3_aa: CASTILGGASYNEQFF

v_call: TRBV7-6
j_call: TRBJ1-3
d_call: NA
clone_size: NA
cdr3_nt: TGTGCCAGCAGCCTCAACACAGGGTTGACTGGAAACACCATATATTTT
cdr3_aa: CASSLNTGLTGNTIYF

v_call: TRBV28
j_call: TRBJ1-5
d_call: NA
clone_size: NA
cdr3_nt: TGTGCCAGCAGTTTATTAGCCAAACAGGGTCAGCCCCAGCATTTT
cdr3_aa: CASSLLAKQGQPQHF

v_call: TRBV4-1
j_call: TRBJ1-3
d_call: TRBD1
clone_size: NA
cdr3_nt: TGCGCCAGCAGCCGATCTCCGACAGGGGCTGGAAACACCATATATTTT
cdr3_aa: CASSRSPTGAGNTIYF

v_call: TRBV7-2
j_call: TRBJ2-7
d_call: NA
clone_size: NA
cdr3_nt: TGTGCCAGCAGCTTAATGGCCAGGAAAGCGTCCTACGAGCAGTACTTC
cdr3_aa: CASSLMARKASYEQYF

v_call: TRBV25-1
j_call: TRBJ2-6
d_call: NA
clone_size: once
cdr3_nt: TGTGCCAGCAGTGAATTTCGTGGGGCCAACGTCCTGACTTTC
cdr3_aa: CASSEFRGANVLTF

v_call: TRBV29-1
j_call: TRBJ2-1
d_call: TRBD2
clone_size: NA
cdr3_nt: TGCAGCGTTGAGGGGGTAGCGGGAAACCCCTACAATGAGCAGTTCTTC
cdr3_aa: CSVEGVAGNPYNEQFF

v_call: TRBV6-5
j_call: TRBJ1-2
d_call: TRBD1
clone_size: NA
cdr3_nt: TGTGCCAGCAGTACTCGGACAGGGGAACACTATGGCTACACCTTC
cdr3_aa: CASSTRTGEHYGYTF

v_call: TRBV28
j_call: TRBJ1-1
d_call: TRBD1
clone_size: NA
cdr3_nt: TGTGCCAGCAGTATACAGGGGGATAACACTGAAGCTTTCTTT
cdr3_aa: CASSIQGDNTEAFF

v_call: TRBV21-1
j_call: TRBJ2-7
d_call: NA
clone_size: NA
cdr3_nt: NA
cdr3_aa: CASSKVGRGARRHSSYEQYF

v_call: TRBV6-6
j_call: TRBJ2-5
d_call: TRBD2
clone_size: once
cdr3_nt: TGTGCCAGCAGTCAGCCGACTAGCGGGAGGAGTGGGACCCAGTACTTC
cdr3_aa: CASSQPTSGRSGTQYF

v_call: TRBV6-6
j_call: TRBJ2-5
d_call: NA
clone_size: NA
cdr3_nt: TGTGCCAGCAACCCTACGGGGTTAGAGGCGGAGACCCAGTACTTC
cdr3_aa: CASNPTGLEAETQYF

v_call: TRBV5-1
j_call: TRBJ2-3
d_call: NA
clone_size: NA
cdr3_nt: TGCGCCAGCAGCTTGGTGGTGGTGCAGAGTAGCACAGATACGCAGTATTTT
cdr3_aa: CASSLVVVQSSTDTQYF

v_call: TRBV6-5
j_call: TRBJ1-6
d_call: NA
clone_size: NA
cdr3_nt: TGTGCCAGCAGTTACTCGATGTCCTGGAATTCACCCCTCCACTTT
cdr3_aa: CASSYSMSWNSPLHF

v_call: TRBV6-5
j_call: TRBJ2-2
d_call: NA
clone_size: NA
cdr3_nt: TGTGCCAGCAGTTACACTGGGGGGCTGAACACCGGGGAGCTGTTTTTT
cdr3_aa: CASSYTGGLNTGELFF

v_call: TRBV2
j_call: TRBJ2-2
d_call: TRBD2
clone_size: NA
cdr3_nt: TGTGCCAGTAAGGGGACTAGCGGGGGGGCCACCGGGGAGCTGTTTTTT
cdr3_aa: CASKGTSGGATGELFF

v_call: TRBV28
j_call: TRBJ2-5
d_call: TRBD2
clone_size: once
cdr3_nt: TGTGCCACCACCCCCAACCCGGGACTAGCGGCTCAAGAGACCCAGTACTTC
cdr3_aa: CATTPNPGLAAQETQYF

v_call: TRBV27
j_call: TRBJ2-3
d_call: NA
clone_size: NA
cdr3_nt: TGTGCCAGCAGTTCCCCGGGACGGTCTAGCACAGATACGCAGTATTTT
cdr3_aa: CASSSPGRSSTDTQYF

v_call: TRBV14
j_call: TRBJ1-1
d_call: NA
clone_size: NA
cdr3_nt: TGTGCCAGCAGCCAAGGGCTCGAAGCTTTCTTT
cdr3_aa: CASSQGLEAFF

v_call: TRBV12-5
j_call: TRBJ2-7
d_call: NA
clone_size: NA
cdr3_nt: TGTGCTAGTGGTCCGCAGCGGGCCCCCTACGAGCAGTACTTC
cdr3_aa: CASGPQRAPYEQYF

v_call: TRBV28
j_call: TRBJ2-7
d_call: NA
clone_size: NA
cdr3_nt: TGTGCCAGCAGACTTACCGGGTCATTCGACGAGCAGTACTTC
cdr3_aa: CASRLTGSFDEQYF

v_call: TRBV7-9
j_call: TRBJ2-7
d_call: NA
clone_size: NA
cdr3_nt: TGTGCCAGCAGCTCCGACTCGGACGAGCAGTACTTC
cdr3_aa: CASSSDSDEQYF

v_call: TRBV27
j_call: TRBJ1-5
d_call: TRBD1
clone_size: once
cdr3_nt: TGTGCCAGCAGTCCAAGACAGGGGAATAGCAATCAGCCCCAGCATTTT
cdr3_aa: CASSPRQGNSNQPQHF

v_call: TRBV18
j_call: TRBJ1-1
d_call: NA
clone_size: NA
cdr3_nt: TGTGCCAGCTCACCCCCGTTAGGGACTGAAGCTTTCTTT
cdr3_aa: CASSPPLGTEAFF

v_call: TRBV2
j_call: TRBJ2-3
d_call: TRBD1
clone_size: NA
cdr3_nt: TGTGCCAGCAGTGCTCTCGGGACAGGAGCTAGCACAGATACGCAGTATTTT
cdr3_aa: CASSALGTGASTDTQYF

v_call: TRBV7-2
j_call: TRBJ2-5
d_call: NA
clone_size: NA
cdr3_nt: TGTGCCAGCAGCTTAGCACAAGGCGTGGAGACCCAGTACTTC
cdr3_aa: CASSLAQGVETQYF